This T cell receptor (beta chain) was documented in a study of OX40 agonist ivuxolimab in advanced cancers. TCRdb's table, derived via immunoSEQ multiplex PCR, lists solely in-frame clones and lacks some. The sample comprises 25,000 to 35,000 clones, roughly nine tenths of which are singletons, and over 8.5% rests with the top ten. Per germline, CDR1 SGDLS and CDR2 YYNGEE. V lost 4 bases to trimming and J lost 4 bases, with 18 bases between them. The CDR3 is made up of 16 amino acids. The TCR originated in an adult with an advanced solid tumor such as melanoma, head and neck, liver or kidney cancer. Specimen: CD4+ or CD8+ T cells sorted from blood, collected in a trial of the OX40 agonist ivuxolimab. The genes are TRBV9 and TRBJ2-1; D possibly corresponds to TRBD1 (6 bases). In DNA, the CDR3 is TGTGCCAGCAGCTACGGGGACACATACTCTTACAATGAGCAGTTCTTC. Translated, it gives CASSYGDTYSYNEQFF.